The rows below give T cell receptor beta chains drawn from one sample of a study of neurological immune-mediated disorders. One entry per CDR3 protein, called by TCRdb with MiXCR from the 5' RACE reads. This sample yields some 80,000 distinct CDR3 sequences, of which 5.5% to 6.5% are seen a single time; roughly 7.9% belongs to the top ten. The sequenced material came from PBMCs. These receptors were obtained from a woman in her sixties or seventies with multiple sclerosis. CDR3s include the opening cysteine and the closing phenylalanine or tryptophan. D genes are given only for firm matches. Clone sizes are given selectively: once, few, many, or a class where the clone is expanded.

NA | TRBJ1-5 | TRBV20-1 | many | CSASFKDSQPQHF | TGCAGTGCTAGTTTTAAGGACAGCCAGCCCCAGCATTTT
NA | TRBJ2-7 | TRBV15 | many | CATSTQGQLAYEQYF | TGTGCCACCAGCACCCAGGGGCAGTTGGCCTACGAGCAGTACTTC
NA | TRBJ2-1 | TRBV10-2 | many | CASSERENNEQFF | TGCGCCAGCAGTGAGAGGGAGAACAATGAGCAGTTCTTC
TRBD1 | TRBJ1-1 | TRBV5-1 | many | CASSLEPGQGKAFF | TGCGCCAGCAGCTTGGAACCGGGACAGGGAAAGGCTTTCTTT
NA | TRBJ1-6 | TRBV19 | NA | CASSMGQTSPLHF | TGTGCCAGTAGTATGGGGCAAACTTCACCCCTCCACTTT
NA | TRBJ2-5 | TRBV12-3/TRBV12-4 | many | CASRLRGQGETQYF | TGTGCCAGCAGACTCAGGGGTCAGGGAGAGACCCAGTACTTC
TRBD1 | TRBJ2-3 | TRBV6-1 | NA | CASNPRTGTGGRDTQYF | TGTGCCAGCAACCCTCGGACCGGGACAGGGGGCAGAGATACGCAGTATTTT
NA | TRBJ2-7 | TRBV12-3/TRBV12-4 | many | CASTLLGPGSYEQYF | TGTGCCAGCACCCTCCTCGGGCCCGGCTCCTACGAGCAGTACTTC
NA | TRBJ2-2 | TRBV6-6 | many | CASSRNANTGELFF | TGTGCCAGCAGTCGAAACGCGAACACCGGGGAGCTGTTTTTT
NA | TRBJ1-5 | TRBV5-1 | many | CASSLGTAPNQPQHF | TGCGCCAGCAGCTTGGGGACAGCGCCTAATCAGCCCCAGCATTTT
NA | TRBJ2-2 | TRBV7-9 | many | CASSLVAPNTGELFF | TGTGCCAGCAGCTTAGTCGCCCCGAACACCGGGGAGCTGTTTTTT
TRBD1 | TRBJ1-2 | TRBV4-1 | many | CASSQDHGGTGRTNYGYTF | TGCGCCAGCAGCCAAGATCACGGGGGGACAGGTCGCACTAACTATGGCTACACCTTC
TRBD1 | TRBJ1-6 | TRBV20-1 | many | CSARVEGTGVSPLHF | TGCAGTGCTAGAGTCGAGGGGACAGGGGTTTCACCCCTCCACTTT
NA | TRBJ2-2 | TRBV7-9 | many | CASSLVMGNTGELFF | TGTGCCAGCAGCTTAGTGATGGGGAACACCGGGGAGCTGTTTTTT
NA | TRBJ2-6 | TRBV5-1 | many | CASSPGTSAGANVLTF | TGCGCCAGCAGCCCAGGGACCTCAGCTGGGGCCAACGTCCTGACTTTC
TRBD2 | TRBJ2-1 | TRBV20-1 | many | CSASPLLAGGDNEQFF | TGCAGTGCTAGCCCGCTCCTAGCGGGGGGAGACAATGAGCAGTTCTTC
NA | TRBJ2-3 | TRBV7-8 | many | CASSPRDASTDTQYF | TGTGCCAGCAGCCCCCGGGACGCCAGCACAGATACGCAGTATTTT
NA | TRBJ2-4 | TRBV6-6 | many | CASTNPPGDIQYF | TGTGCCAGCACTAACCCCCCAGGGGACATTCAGTACTTC
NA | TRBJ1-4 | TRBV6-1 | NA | CASKGSGEKLFF | TGTGCCAGCAAAGGATCCGGGGAAAAACTGTTTTTT
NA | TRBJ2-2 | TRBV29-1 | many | CSAHLGGGTGELFF | TGCAGCGCCCACCTTGGGGGAGGCACCGGGGAGCTGTTTTTT
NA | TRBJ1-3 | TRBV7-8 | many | CASSLVGLSGNTIYF | TGTGCCAGCAGCTTAGTCGGTCTCTCTGGAAACACCATATATTTT
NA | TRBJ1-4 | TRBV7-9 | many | CASSPVGFPWLFF | TGTGCCAGCAGCCCCGTTGGCTTCCCGTGGCTGTTTTTT
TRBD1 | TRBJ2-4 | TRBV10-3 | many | CAISENQGARDIQYF | TGTGCCATCAGTGAGAATCAGGGGGCGAGGGACATTCAGTACTTC
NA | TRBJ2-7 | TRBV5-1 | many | CASSLPLKGKSAYEQYF | TGCGCCAGCAGCTTACCATTAAAGGGGAAATCGGCCTACGAGCAGTACTTC
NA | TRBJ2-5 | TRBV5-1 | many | CASSPSGAETQYF | TGCGCCAGCAGTCCCTCAGGGGCAGAGACCCAGTACTTC
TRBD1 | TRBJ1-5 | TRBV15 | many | CATSRAGQVMNQPQHF | TGTGCCACCAGCAGAGCCGGACAGGTCATGAATCAGCCCCAGCATTTT